The clone carrying this T cell receptor (beta chain) appeared a single time. As yet, its antigen is unknown. This sample is drawn from a study of T cell responses to AZD1222 COVID-19 vaccine. Study results and caveats: Seropositive at baseline were only a handful of AZD1222 recipients. The donors showed a predominance of white British ancestry and of females, with possible underestimation of clonal diversity. Repertoire samples came only from after the peak T cell response.

The CDR3 contains 15 residues. Per germline, CDR1 SGHRS and CDR2 YFSETQ. Deletions cut 0 bases from V and 0 bases from J, with 10 bases between. Clones were sequenced by immunoSEQ multiplex PCR, and TCRdb holds only the in-frame ones, with some missing. The repertoire holds 95,000 to 150,000 clones, approximately 85% seen once, with 6.2% in the top ten. The TCR was taken from an adult in good health. The J gene is TRBJ2-7, the V gene TRBV5-1, with D perhaps TRBD2 (5 bases). Sequenced here: peripheral blood, sampled on day 0 of AZD1222 vaccination. CDR3: CASSLDRESSYEQYF. CDR3 nucleotides: TGCGCCAGCAGCTTGGATCGGGAAAGCTCCTACGAGCAGTACTTC.